This paragraph covers one T cell receptor beta chain sequence. CDR3 length: 16 residues. Per the germline V gene, CDR1 is SGHDT and CDR2 is YYEEEE. J gave up 6 bases and V 3 bases, and 9 bases lay outside the gene matches. The protocol was immunoSEQ multiplex PCR, while the TCRdb copy is restricted to in-frame clones and leaves out a portion. The table includes about 2.4 million clones, about 92% detected once. This specimen belongs to a study of shared clonotypes between healthy human individuals. This TCR came from a man between 18 and 29 years old in good health. This chain uses TRBV5-6 with TRBJ1-5; 10 bases line up with TRBD1. The sequenced material came from naive CD4+ T cells sorted from blood. Subset here: CD45RA+ positively selected. CDR3 in amino acids: CASSSLGQGSGQPQHF. In nucleotides, the CDR3 is TGTGCCAGCAGCTCACTGGGACAGGGGAGTGGTCAGCCCCAGCATTTT.